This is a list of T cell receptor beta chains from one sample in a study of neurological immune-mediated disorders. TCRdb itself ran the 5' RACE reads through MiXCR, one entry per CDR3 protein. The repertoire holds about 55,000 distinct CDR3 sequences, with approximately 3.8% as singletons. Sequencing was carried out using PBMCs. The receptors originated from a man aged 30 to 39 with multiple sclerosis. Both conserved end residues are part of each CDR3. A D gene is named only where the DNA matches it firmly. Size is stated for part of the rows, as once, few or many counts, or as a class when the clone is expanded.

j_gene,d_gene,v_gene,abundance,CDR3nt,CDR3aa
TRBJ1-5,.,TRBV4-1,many,TGCGCCAGCAGAGAAGTTGTTCAGGGATTCGGGAGCAATCAGCCCCAGCATTTT,CASREVVQGFGSNQPQHF
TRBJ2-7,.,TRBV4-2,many,TGTGCCAGCAGTGGGGGACGGACCTACGAGCAGTACTTC,CASSGGRTYEQYF
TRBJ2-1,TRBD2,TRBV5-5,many,TGTGCCAGCAGCTCCTGGACTAGCGGGGCCTACAATGAGCAGTTCTTC,CASSSWTSGAYNEQFF
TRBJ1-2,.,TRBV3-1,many,TGTGCCAGCAGCTTACAGTATAACTATGGCTACACCTTC,CASSLQYNYGYTF
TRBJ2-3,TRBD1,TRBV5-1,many,TGCGCCAGCAGCCAGGGACAGGGCTCGGATACGCAGTATTTT,CASSQGQGSDTQYF
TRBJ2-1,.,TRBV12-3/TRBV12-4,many,TGTGCCAGCAGTTTCCGGAGGTTTGGAGGCAATGAGCAGTTCTTC,CASSFRRFGGNEQFF
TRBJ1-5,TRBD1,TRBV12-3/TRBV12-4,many,TGTGCCAGCAGTCCAGACAGGGGCAATCAGCCCCAGCATTTT,CASSPDRGNQPQHF
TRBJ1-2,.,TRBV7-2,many,TGTGCCAGCAGCCCGGCCGGGACATACGGCTACACCTTC,CASSPAGTYGYTF
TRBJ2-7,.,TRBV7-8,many,TGTGCCAGCAGGAGATCAGAAGCTTACGAGCAGTACTTC,CASRRSEAYEQYF
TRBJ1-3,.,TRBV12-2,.,TGTGCAAGTCGCTTACAACCCAGAGGCCTACTGGGGGGAAACACCATATATTTT,CASRLQPRGLLGGNTIYF
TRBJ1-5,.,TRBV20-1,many,TGCAGTGCTAGAGATGTAGGGGATCAGCCCCAGCATTTT,CSARDVGDQPQHF
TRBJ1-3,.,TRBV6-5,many,TGTGCCAGCAGTTACGCGTCCTCTGGAAACACCATATATTTT,CASSYASSGNTIYF
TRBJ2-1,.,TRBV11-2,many,TGTGCCAGCAACGATGTAAGGAATGAGCAGTTCTTC,CASNDVRNEQFF
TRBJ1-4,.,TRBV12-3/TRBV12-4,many,TGTGCCAGCAGTCCATCTCGAGAAAAACTGTTTTTT,CASSPSREKLFF
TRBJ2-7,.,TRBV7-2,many,TGTGCCAGCAGCCCCGCCTACGAGCAGTACTTC,CASSPAYEQYF
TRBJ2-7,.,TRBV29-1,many,TGCAGCGTTGAAGTGGAGGGATCCTACGAGCAGTACTTC,CSVEVEGSYEQYF
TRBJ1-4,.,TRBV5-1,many,TGCGCCAGCAGCGCCCCAGCGGCAGGGATTGGAGAAAAACTGTTTTTT,CASSAPAAGIGEKLFF
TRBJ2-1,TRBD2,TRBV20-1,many,TGCAGTGCTAGAGATCTGTGGGGGACTAGCGGGAGTAATGAGCAGTTCTTC,CSARDLWGTSGSNEQFF
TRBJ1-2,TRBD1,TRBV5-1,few,TGCGCCAGCAGCGGGACAGGGGGCTACACCTTC,CASSGTGGYTF
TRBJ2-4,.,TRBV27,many,TGTGCCAGCAGAAGTTTACCAACGAACAAAAACATTCAGTACTTC,CASRSLPTNKNIQYF
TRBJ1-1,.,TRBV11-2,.,TGTGCCAGCAGCTTAGCAGGGCTAAACACTGAAGCTTTCTTT,CASSLAGLNTEAFF
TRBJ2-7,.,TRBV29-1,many,TGCAGCGCGTCGGCATCCTACGAGCAGTACTTC,CSASASYEQYF
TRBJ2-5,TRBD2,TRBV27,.,TGTGCCAGCAGTTCGACTAGCGGGAGGGCCCTTCACGGGACCCAGTACTTC,CASSSTSGRALHGTQYF
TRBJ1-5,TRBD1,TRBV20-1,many,TGCAGTGCTATCAGACAGGGCGGCAATCAGCCCCAGCATTTT,CSAIRQGGNQPQHF
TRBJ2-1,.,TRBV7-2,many,TGTGCCAGCAGCTCCACCGGGACTCATAGCAATGAGCAGTTCTTC,CASSSTGTHSNEQFF
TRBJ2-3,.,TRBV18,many,TGTGCCGGGAGAGGCTCGGTCACAGATACGCAGTATTTT,CAGRGSVTDTQYF
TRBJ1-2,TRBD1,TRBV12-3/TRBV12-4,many,TGTGCCAGCAGTTTATCTATAGGGACAGGGAGGAACTATGGCTACACCTTC,CASSLSIGTGRNYGYTF
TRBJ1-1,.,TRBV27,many,TGTGCCAGCAGTTTATGGGGGAACACTGAAGCTTTCTTT,CASSLWGNTEAFF
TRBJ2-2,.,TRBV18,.,TGTGCCAGCTCACAAAGAGAATACACCGGGGAGCTGTTTTTT,CASSQREYTGELFF
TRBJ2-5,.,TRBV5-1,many,TGCGCCAGCAGCTTGGCGGGACAAATCCAAGAGACCCAGTACTTC,CASSLAGQIQETQYF
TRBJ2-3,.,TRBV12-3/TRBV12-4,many,TGTGCCAGCAGTTTGCGCCCTGTTGGAGATACGCAGTATTTT,CASSLRPVGDTQYF
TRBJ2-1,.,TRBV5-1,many,TGCGCCAGCAGCTTGGCCACGTTACGCGGAGGATCGAATGAGCAGTTCTTC,CASSLATLRGGSNEQFF
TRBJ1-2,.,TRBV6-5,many,TGTGCCAGCAGTTACCTGGGGCCAGCTAACTATGGCTACACCTTC,CASSYLGPANYGYTF
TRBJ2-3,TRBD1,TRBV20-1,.,TGCAGTGCTGCCCTTAAAGGGGGCGGTAGCACAGATACGCAGTATTTT,CSAALKGGGSTDTQYF
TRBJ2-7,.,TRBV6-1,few,TGTGCCAGCACCAGAGGACAGACTCAATCCTACGAGCAGTACTTC,CASTRGQTQSYEQYF
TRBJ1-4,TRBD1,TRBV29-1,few,TGCAGCGTCCAACAGGGGAATGAAAAACTGTTTTTT,CSVQQGNEKLFF
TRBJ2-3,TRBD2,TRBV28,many,TGTGCCAGCAGTTTTTCTGGGGGGGCAGATACGCAGTATTTT,CASSFSGGADTQYF
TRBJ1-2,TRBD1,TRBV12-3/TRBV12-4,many,TGTGCCAGCACCTTGGGACAGCTCTATGGCTACACCTTC,CASTLGQLYGYTF
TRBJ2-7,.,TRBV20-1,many,TGCAGTGCTAGAGATTACGATCCCTACGAGCAGTACTTC,CSARDYDPYEQYF
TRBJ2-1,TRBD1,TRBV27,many,TGTGCCAGCAGTTTTCCAGGGGGCAATGAGCAGTTCTTC,CASSFPGGNEQFF
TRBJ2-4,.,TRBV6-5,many,TGTGCCAGCAGTAGACAGTCGGTAAACATTCAGTACTTC,CASSRQSVNIQYF
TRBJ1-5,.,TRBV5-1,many,TGCGCCAGCAGCGTGGGGGCCAATCAGCCCCAGCATTTT,CASSVGANQPQHF
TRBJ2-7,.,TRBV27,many,TGTGCCAGCAGTTTAACGGGGGCCTACGAGCAGTACTTC,CASSLTGAYEQYF
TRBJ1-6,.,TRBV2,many,TGTGCCAGCAGTCCGGAGAGAGGCGATTCACCCCTCCACTTT,CASSPERGDSPLHF
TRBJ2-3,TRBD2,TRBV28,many,TGTGCCAGCAGTTTAAAAGCGGGAGGGCCACGAGATACGCAGTATTTT,CASSLKAGGPRDTQYF
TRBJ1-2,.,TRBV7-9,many,TGTGCCAGCAGCACCGCGGGGGCGGGGCCCTATGGCTACACCTTC,CASSTAGAGPYGYTF